Sequencing of this T cell receptor beta chain was carried out in a study of CXCR3-negative and CXCR3-positive naive CD8 T cells. About the research overall: Collectively, the libraries yielded roughly 150 million TRB reads in total, at about 1.5 +/- 0.3 million per library.

The CDR3 runs to 20 residues. Per germline, CDR1 SGHRS and CDR2 YFSETQ. Preparation of TRB cDNA libraries relied on 5' RACE carrying UMI labels. TCRdb re-called the 5' RACE reads and catalogs CDR3 proteins one per entry, DNA excluded. Its table lists roughly 86,000 distinct CDR3 sequences. V is TRBV5-1 and J is TRBJ2-1. The sample consisted of naive CXCR3- CD8+ T cells from blood. Described subset: CD45RO-CCR7+CD27+CD95- naive CD8+ T cells lacking CXCR3 (TNR3-). The sequence was collected from a human donor in good health. Some clones in this sample may be carry-over from other donors' samples. Here the CDR3 reads CASSLEAGDVVWGVGNEQFF.